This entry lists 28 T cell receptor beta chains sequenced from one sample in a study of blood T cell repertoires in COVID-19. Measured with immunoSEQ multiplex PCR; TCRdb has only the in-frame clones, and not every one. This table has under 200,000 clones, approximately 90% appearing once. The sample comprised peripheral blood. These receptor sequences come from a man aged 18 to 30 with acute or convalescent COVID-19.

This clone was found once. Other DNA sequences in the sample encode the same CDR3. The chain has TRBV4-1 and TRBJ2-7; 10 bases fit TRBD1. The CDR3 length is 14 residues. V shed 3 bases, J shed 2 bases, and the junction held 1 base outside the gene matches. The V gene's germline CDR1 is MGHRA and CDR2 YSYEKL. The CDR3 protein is CASSQDRGTYEQYF. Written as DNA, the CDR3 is TGCGCCAGCAGCCAGGACAGGGGGACCTACGAGCAGTACTTC.

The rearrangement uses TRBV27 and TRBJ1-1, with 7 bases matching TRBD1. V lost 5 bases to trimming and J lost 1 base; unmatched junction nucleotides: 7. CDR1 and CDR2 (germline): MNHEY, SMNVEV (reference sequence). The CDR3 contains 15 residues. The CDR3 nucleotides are TGTGCCAGCAGTCGAGACAGGGCGGGGAACACTGAAGCTTTCTTT. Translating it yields CASSRDRAGNTEAFF.

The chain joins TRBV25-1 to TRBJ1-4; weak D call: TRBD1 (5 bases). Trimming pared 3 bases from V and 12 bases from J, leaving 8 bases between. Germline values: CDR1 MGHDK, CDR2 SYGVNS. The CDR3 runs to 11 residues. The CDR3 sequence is CASSEGGELFF. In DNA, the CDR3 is TGTGCCAGCAGTGAGGGGGGGGAACTGTTTTTT.

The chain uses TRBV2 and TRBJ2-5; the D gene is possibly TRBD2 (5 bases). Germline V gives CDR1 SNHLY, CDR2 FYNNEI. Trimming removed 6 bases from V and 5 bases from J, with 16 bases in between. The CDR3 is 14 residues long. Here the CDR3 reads CASRVTSGGETQYF. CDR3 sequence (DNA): TGTGCCAGCAGAGTGACTTCAGGCGGGGAGACCCAGTACTTC.

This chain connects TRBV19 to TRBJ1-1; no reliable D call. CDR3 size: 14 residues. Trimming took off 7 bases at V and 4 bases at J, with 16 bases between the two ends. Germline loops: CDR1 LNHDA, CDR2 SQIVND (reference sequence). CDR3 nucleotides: TGTGCCAGTACTGTACGGGGAATAGGCACTGAAGCTTTCTTT. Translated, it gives CASTVRGIGTEAFF.

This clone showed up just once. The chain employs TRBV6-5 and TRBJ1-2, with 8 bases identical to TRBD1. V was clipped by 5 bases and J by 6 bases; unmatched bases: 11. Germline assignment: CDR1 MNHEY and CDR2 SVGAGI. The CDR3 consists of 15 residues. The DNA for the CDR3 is TGTGCCAGCAGTAAACCTGGGACAGGATCAAATGGCTACACCTTC. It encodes CASSKPGTGSNGYTF.

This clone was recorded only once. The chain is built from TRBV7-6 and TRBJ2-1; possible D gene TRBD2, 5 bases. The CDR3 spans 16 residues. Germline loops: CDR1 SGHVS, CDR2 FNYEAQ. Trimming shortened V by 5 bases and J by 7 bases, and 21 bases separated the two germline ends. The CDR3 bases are TGTGCCAGCAGCCTGGAGGTTCGGAGGAACGGGAATGAGCAGTTCTTC. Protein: CASSLEVRRNGNEQFF.

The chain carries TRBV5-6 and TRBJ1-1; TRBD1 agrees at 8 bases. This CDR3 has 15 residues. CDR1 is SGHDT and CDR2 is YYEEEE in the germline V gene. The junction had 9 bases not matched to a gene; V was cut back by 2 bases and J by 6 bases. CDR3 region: CASSFSDRVMSEAFF. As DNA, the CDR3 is TGTGCCAGCAGCTTTTCGGACAGGGTGATGTCTGAAGCTTTCTTT.

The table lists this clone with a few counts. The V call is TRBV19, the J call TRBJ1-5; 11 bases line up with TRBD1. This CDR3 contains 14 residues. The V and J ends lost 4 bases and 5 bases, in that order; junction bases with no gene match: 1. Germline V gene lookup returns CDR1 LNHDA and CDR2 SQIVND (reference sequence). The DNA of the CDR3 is TGTGCCAGTAGTAGGGACAGGGGGGATCAGCCCCAGCATTTT. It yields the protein CASSRDRGDQPQHF.

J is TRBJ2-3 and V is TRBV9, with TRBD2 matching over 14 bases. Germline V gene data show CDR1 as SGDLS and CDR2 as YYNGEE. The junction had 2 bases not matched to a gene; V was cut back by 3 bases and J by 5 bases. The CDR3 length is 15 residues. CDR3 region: CASSAGLAGVDTQYF. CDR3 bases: TGTGCCAGCAGCGCGGGACTAGCGGGAGTAGATACGCAGTATTTT.

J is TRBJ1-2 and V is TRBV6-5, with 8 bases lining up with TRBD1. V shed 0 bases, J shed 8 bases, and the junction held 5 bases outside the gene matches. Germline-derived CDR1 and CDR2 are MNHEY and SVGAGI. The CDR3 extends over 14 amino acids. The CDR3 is CASSYSRTGWGYTF. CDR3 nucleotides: TGTGCCAGCAGTTACTCTAGGACAGGGTGGGGCTACACCTTC.

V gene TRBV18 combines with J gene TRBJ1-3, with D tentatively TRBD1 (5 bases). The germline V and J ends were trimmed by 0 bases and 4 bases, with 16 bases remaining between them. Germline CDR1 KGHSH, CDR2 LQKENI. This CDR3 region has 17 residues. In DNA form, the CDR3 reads TGTGCCAGCTCACCACCGGGGCAGAGAACTACGGGAAACACCATATATTTT. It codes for CASSPPGQRTTGNTIYF.

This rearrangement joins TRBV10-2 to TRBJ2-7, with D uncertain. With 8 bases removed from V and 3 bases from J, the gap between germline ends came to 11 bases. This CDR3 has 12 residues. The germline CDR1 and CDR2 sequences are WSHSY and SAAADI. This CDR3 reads CASAVTVYEQYF. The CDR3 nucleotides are TGCGCCAGCGCAGTGACTGTCTACGAGCAGTACTTC.

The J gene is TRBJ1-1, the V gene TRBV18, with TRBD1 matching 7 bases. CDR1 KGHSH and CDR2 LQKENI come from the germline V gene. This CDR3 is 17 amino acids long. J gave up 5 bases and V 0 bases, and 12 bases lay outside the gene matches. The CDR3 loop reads CASSPPRGVGSETEAFF. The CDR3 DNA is TGTGCCAGCTCACCACCCAGGGGGGTAGGTAGTGAGACTGAAGCTTTCTTT.

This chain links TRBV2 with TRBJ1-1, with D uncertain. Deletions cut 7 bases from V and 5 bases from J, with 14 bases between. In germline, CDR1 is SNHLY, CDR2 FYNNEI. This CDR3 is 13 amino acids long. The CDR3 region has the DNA TGTGCCAGCAATGGACTCCCGGGGACTGAAGCTTTCTTT. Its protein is CASNGLPGTEAFF.

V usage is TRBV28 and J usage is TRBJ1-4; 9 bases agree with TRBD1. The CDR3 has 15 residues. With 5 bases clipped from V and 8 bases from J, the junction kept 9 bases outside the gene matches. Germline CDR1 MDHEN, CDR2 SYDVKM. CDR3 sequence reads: CASSPNRGRAEKLFF. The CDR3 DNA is TGTGCCAGCAGTCCGAACAGGGGGCGCGCGGAAAAACTGTTTTTT. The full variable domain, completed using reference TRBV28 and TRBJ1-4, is DVKVTQSSRYLVKRTGEKVFLECVQDMDHENMFWYRQDPGLGLRLIYFSYDVKMKEKGDIPEGYSVSREKKERFSLILESASTNQTSMYLCASSPNRGRAEKLFFGSGTQLSVL.

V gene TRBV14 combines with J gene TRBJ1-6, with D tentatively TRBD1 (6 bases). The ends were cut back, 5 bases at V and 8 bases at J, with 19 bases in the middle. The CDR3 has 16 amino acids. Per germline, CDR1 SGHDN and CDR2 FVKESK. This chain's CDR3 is CASSFRGGAIDSPLHF. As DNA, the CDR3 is TGTGCCAGCAGCTTCCGGGGGGGGGCTATTGATTCACCCCTCCACTTT.

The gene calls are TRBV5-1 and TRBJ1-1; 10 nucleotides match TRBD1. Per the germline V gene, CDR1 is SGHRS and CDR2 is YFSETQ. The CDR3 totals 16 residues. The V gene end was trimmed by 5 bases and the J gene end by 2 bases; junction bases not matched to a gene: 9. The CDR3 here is CASRTGTGAGNTEAFF. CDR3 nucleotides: TGCGCCAGCAGAACCGGGACAGGGGCGGGAAACACTGAAGCTTTCTTT.

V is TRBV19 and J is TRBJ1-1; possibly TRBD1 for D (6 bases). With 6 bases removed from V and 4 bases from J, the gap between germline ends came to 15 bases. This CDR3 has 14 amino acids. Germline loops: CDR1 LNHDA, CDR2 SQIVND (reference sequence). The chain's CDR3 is CASRPGVGGTEAFF. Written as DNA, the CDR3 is TGTGCCAGTAGGCCAGGGGTTGGAGGCACTGAAGCTTTCTTT.

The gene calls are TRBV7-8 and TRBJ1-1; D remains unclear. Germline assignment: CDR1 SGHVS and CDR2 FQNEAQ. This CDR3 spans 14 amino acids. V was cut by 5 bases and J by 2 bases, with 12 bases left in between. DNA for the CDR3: TGTGCCAGCAGCCCCCCCTCGGGTAACACTGAAGCTTTCTTT. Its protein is CASSPPSGNTEAFF. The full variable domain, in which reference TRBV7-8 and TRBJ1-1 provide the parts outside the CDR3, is GAGVSQSPRYKVAKRGQDVALRCDPISGHVSLFWYQQALGQGPEFLTYFQNEAQLDKSGLPSDRFFAERPEGSVSTLKIQRTQQEDSAVYLCASSPPSGNTEAFFGQGTRLTVV.

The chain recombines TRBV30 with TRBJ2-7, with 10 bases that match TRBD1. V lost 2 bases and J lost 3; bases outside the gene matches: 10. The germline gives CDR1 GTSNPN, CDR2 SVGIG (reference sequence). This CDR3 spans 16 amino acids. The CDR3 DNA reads TGTGCCTGGAGTCCCCAACTCGGGACAGGGGTCTACGAGCAGTACTTC. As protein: CAWSPQLGTGVYEQYF.

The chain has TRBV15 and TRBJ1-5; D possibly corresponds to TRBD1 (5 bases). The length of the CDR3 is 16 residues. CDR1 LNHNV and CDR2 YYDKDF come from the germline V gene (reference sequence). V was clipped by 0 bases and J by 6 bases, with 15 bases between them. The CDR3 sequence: CATSRDRGVEGQPQHF. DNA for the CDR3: TGTGCCACCAGCAGAGATCGGGGGGTAGAAGGTCAGCCCCAGCATTTT.

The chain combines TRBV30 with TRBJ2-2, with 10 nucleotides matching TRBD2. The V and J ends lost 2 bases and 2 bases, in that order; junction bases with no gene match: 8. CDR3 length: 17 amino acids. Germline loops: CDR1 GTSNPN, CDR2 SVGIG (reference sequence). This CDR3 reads CAWSIHRTSGNTGELFF. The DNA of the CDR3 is TGTGCCTGGAGTATTCATCGGACTAGCGGTAACACCGGGGAGCTGTTTTTT. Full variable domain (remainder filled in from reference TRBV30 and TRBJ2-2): SQTIHQWPATLVQPVGSPLSLECTVEGTSNPNLYWYRQAAGRGLQLLFYSVGIGQISSEVPQNLSASRPQDRQFILSSKKLLLSDSGFYLCAWSIHRTSGNTGELFFGEGSRLTVL.

This CDR3 is CASSPRGGTVDMNTEAFF. In DNA, the CDR3 is TGCGCCAGCAGCCCGAGAGGCGGGACGGTAGATATGAACACTGAAGCTTTCTTT. The rearrangement uses TRBV4-1 and TRBJ1-1; D is perhaps TRBD1 (5 bases). Trimming shortened V by 4 bases and J by 0 bases, and 21 bases separated the two germline ends. Per the germline V gene, CDR1 is MGHRA and CDR2 is YSYEKL. This CDR3 contains 18 residues.

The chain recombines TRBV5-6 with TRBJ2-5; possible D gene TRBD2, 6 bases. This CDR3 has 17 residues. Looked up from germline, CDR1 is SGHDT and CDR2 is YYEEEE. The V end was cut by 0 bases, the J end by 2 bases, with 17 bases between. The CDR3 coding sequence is TGTGCCAGCAGCTTGGCCAATCTAGTTGCGGGACAAGAGACCCAGTACTTC. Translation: CASSLANLVAGQETQYF.

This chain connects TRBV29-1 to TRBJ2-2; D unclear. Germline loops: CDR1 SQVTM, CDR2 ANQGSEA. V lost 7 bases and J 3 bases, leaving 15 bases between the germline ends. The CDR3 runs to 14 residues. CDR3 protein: CSAVGRVDTGELFF. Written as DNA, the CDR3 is TGCAGCGCCGTAGGCCGGGTGGACACCGGGGAGCTGTTTTTT.

Here the CDR3 reads CASSLDWGGTGSRVYEQYF. The CDR3 bases are TGTGCCAGCAGCTTAGATTGGGGTGGGACAGGGAGTCGAGTCTACGAGCAGTACTTC. The V call is TRBV11-2, the J call TRBJ2-7; 9 bases are shared with TRBD1. Germline-derived CDR1 and CDR2 are SGHAT and FQNNGV. The V gene end was trimmed by 0 bases and the J gene end by 3 bases; junction bases not matched to a gene: 15. The CDR3 extends over 19 amino acids.

The CDR3 spells CATSREGWGAALGEQYF. In nucleotides, the CDR3 is TGTGCCACCAGCAGAGAGGGGTGGGGCGCGGCTCTGGGCGAGCAGTACTTC. The genes are TRBV15 and TRBJ2-7, with D tentatively TRBD1 (5 bases). Between the trimmed V and J ends, which lost 0 bases and 6 bases, there was a span of 21 bases. Germline V gene sequence: CDR1 LNHNV, CDR2 YYDKDF (reference sequence). This CDR3 is 17 amino acids long.